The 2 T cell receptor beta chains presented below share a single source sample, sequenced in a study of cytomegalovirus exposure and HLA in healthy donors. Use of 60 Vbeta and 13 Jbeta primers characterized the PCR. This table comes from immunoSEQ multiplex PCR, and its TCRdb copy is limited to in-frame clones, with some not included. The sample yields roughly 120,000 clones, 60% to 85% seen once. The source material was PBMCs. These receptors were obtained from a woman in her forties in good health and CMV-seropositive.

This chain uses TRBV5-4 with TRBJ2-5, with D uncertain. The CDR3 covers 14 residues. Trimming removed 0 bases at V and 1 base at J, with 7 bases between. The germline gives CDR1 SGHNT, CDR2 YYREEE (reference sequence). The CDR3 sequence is CASSLGYFQETQYF. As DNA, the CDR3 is TGTGCCAGCAGCTTGGGTTATTTCCAAGAGACCCAGTACTTC.

CDR3 residues: CANPTGQGTDTQYF. CDR3 sequence (DNA): TGTGCCAACCCAACCGGACAGGGCACAGATACGCAGTATTTT. This chain connects TRBV7-2 to TRBJ2-3; 7 nucleotides match TRBD1. There are 14 residues in the CDR3. Germline values: CDR1 SGHTA, CDR2 FQGNSA. The V and J ends lost 10 bases and 1 base, in that order; junction bases with no gene match: 8.